This T cell receptor (delta chain) was identified during a study of gamma-delta chains in newborns, infants, children. As for the study in general: Innate gammadelta T cells reportedly expand polyclonally right after birth, driven by microbial exposure, per the title.

TCRdb used CATT to re-call clones from the reads. The table has some 10,000 delta-chain clones, approximately 9.5% seen once. This clone has more than one count but fewer than ten. J lost 0 bases, V lost 0 bases, and 8 bases had no gene match. Germline CDR1 and CDR2: GEAIGNYY and EKD. There are 21 residues in the CDR3. The V and J genes are TRDV2 and TRDJ3, with 12 positions matching TRDD3. The receptor's source is a child who was a newborn, infant or young child, either healthy, febrile or measles-vaccinated (not recorded which). The sequenced sample was blood. The CDR3 spells CACDTVLGDTKSSWDTRQMFF. In DNA form, the CDR3 reads TGTGCCTGTGACACCGTACTGGGGGATACCAAAAGCTCCTGGGACACCCGACAGATGTTTTTC.